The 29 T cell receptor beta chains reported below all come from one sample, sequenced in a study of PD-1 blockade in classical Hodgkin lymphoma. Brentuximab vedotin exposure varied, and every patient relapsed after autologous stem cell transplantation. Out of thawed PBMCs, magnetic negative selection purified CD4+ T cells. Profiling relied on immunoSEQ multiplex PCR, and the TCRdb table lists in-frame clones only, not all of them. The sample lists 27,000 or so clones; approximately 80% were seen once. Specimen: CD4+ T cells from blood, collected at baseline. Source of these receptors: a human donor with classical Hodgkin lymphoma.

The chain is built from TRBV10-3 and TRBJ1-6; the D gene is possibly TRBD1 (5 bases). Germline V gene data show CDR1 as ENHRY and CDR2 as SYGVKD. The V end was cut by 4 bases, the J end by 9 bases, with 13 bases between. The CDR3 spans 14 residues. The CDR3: CAISVGAEGSPLHF. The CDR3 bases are TGTGCCATCAGTGTCGGGGCTGAGGGTTCACCCCTCCACTTT.

This CDR3 is CASSQGDGRYEQYF. CDR3 bases: TGCGCCAGCAGCCAGGGGGACGGGAGGTACGAGCAGTACTTC. The genes are TRBV4-1 and TRBJ2-7, with 7 bases identical to TRBD2. The trim removed 3 bases at V and 4 bases at J, leaving 6 bases unmatched. The CDR3 covers 14 residues. Germline V CDR1 and CDR2: MGHRA, YSYEKL.

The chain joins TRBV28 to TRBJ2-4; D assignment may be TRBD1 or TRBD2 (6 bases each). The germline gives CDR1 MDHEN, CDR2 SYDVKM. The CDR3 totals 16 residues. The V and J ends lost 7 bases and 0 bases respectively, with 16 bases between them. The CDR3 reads CASTPAGQLAKNIQYF. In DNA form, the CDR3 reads TGTGCCAGCACCCCTGCGGGACAACTAGCCAAAAACATTCAGTACTTC.

CDR3 sequence: CASSWDVDGYTF. The CDR3 bases are TGTGCCAGCAGTTGGGACGTGGATGGCTACACCTTC. The chain combines TRBV28 with TRBJ1-2, with D perhaps TRBD1 (5 bases). The CDR3 length is 12 residues. Trimming cost V 4 bases and J 6 bases, with 9 bases left between them. Per the germline V gene, CDR1 is MDHEN and CDR2 is SYDVKM.

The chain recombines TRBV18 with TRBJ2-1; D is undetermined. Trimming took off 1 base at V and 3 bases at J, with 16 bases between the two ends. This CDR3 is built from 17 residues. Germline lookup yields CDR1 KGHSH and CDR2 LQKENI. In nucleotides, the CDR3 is TGTGCCAGCTCACCACAAAGATTCCAGGTTGGCTACAATGAGCAGTTCTTC. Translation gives CASSPQRFQVGYNEQFF.

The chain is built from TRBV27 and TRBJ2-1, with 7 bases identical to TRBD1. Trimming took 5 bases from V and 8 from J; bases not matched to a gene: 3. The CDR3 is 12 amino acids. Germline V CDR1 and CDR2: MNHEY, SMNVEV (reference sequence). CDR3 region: CASSPTGYEQFF. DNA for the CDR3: TGTGCCAGCAGTCCGACAGGGTATGAGCAGTTCTTC.

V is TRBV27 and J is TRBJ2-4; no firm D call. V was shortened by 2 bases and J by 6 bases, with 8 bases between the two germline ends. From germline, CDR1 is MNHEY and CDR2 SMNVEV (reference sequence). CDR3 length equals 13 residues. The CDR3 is CASSLHGGNIQYF. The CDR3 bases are TGTGCCAGCAGTTTACACGGTGGAAACATTCAGTACTTC.

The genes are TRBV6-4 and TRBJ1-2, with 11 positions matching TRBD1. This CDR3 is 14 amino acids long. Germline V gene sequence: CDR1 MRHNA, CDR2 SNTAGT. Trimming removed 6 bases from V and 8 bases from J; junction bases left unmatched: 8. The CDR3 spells CASRDRGPYEGYTF. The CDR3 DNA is TGTGCCAGCAGGGACAGGGGGCCCTACGAAGGCTACACCTTC.

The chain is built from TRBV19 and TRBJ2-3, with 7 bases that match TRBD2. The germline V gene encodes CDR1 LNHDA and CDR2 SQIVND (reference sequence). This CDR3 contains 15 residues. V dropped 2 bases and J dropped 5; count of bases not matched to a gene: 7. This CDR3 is CASSISRGEVDTQYF. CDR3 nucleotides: TGTGCCAGTAGTATATCCCGGGGGGAGGTAGATACGCAGTATTTT.

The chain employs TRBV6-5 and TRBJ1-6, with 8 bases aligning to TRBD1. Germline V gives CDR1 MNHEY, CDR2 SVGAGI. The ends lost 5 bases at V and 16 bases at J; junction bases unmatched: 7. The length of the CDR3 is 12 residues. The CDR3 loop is CASSASNRGLHF. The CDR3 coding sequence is TGTGCCAGCAGTGCCTCCAACAGGGGGCTCCACTTT.

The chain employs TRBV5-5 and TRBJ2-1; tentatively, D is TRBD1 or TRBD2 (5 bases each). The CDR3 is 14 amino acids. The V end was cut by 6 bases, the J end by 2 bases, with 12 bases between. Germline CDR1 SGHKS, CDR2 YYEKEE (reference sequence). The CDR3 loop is CASTLGVAYNEQFF. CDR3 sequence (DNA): TGTGCCAGCACCCTGGGGGTGGCCTACAATGAGCAGTTCTTC.

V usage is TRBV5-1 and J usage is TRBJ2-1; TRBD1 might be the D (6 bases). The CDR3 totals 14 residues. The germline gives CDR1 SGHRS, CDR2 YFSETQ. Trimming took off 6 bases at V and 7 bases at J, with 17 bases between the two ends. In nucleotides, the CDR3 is TGCGCCAGCACAGAAGGGACATACATAAATGAGCAGTTCTTC. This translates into CASTEGTYINEQFF.

The CDR3 nucleotides are TGTGCCAGCAGCTTGCGGGGGGGAGATACGCAGTATTTT. Its translation: CASSLRGGDTQYF. The chain couples TRBV5-5 to TRBJ2-3; 8 bases are a match to TRBD2. Germline-derived CDR1 and CDR2 are SGHKS and YYEKEE (reference sequence). With 1 base clipped from V and 5 bases from J, the junction kept 0 bases outside the gene matches. The CDR3 length is 13 residues.

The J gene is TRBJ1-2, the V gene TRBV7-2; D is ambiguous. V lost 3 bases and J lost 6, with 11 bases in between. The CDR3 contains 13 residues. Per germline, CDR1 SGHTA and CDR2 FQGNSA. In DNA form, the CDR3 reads TGTGCCAGCAGCTTCGAAGGGTACGATGGCTACACCTTC. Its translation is CASSFEGYDGYTF.

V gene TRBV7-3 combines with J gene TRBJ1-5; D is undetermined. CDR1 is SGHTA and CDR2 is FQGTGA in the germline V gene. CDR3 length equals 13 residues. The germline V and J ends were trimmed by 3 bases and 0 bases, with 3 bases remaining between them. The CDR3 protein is CASSFNSNQPQHF. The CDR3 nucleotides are TGTGCCAGCAGCTTTAATAGCAATCAGCCCCAGCATTTT.

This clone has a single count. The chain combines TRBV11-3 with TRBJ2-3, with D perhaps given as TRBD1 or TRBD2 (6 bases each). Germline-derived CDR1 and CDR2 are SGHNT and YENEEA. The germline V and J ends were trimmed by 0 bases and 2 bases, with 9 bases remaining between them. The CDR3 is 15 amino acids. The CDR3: CASSLEGGPTDTQYF. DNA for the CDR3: TGTGCCAGCAGCTTAGAAGGGGGGCCCACAGATACGCAGTATTTT.

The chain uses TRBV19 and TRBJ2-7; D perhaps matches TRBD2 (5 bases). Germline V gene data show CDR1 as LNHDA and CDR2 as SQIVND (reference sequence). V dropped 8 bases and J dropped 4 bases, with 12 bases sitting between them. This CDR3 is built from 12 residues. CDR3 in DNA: TGTGCCAGTGGTCGGACTGAATACGAGCAGTACTTC. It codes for CASGRTEYEQYF.

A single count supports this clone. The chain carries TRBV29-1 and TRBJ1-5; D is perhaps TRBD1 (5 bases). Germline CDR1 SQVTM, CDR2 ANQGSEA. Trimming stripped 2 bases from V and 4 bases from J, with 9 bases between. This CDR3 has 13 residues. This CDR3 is CSVETGRNQPQHF. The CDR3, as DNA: TGCAGCGTTGAAACAGGCCGAAATCAGCCCCAGCATTTT. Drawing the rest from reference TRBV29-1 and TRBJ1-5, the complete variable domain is SAVISQKPSRDICQRGTSLTIQCQVDSQVTMMFWYRQQPGQSLTLIATANQGSEATYESGFVIDKFPISRPNLTFSTLTVSNMSPEDSSIYLCSVETGRNQPQHFGDGTRLSIL.

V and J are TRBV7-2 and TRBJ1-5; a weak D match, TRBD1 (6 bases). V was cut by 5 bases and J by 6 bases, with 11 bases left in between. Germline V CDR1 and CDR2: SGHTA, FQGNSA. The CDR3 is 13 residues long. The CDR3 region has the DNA TGTGCCAGCAGCGTACAGGGTGGTCAGCCCCAGCATTTT. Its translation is CASSVQGGQPQHF.

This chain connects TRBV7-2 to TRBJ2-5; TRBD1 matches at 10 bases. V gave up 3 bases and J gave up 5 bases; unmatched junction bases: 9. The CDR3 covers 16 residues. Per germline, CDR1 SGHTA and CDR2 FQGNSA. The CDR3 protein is CASSLGADRGLETQYF. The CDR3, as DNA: TGTGCCAGCAGCTTGGGGGCTGACAGGGGGCTGGAGACCCAGTACTTC.

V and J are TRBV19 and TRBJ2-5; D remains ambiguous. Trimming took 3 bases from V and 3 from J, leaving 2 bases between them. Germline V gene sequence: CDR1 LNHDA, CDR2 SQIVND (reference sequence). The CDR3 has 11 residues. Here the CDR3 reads CASSIEETQYF. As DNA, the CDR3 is TGTGCCAGTAGTATTGAAGAGACCCAGTACTTC.

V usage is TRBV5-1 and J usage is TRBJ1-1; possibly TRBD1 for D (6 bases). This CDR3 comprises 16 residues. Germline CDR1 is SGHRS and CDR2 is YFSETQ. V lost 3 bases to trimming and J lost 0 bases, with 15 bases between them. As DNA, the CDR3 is TGCGCCAGCAGCTCGACGACAGGTACTTTGAACACTGAAGCTTTCTTT. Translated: CASSSTTGTLNTEAFF.

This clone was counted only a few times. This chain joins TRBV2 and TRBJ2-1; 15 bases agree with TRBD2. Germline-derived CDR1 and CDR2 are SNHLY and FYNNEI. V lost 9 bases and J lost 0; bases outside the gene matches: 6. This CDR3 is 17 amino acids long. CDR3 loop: CARSGTSGGTSYNEQFF. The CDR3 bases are TGTGCCAGGTCCGGGACTAGCGGGGGGACCTCCTACAATGAGCAGTTCTTC.

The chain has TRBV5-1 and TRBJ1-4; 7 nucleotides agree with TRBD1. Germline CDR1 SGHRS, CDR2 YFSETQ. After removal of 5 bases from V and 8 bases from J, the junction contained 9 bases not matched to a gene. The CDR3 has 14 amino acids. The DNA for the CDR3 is TGCGCCAGCAGGCTCGGAGGGGGCAGAGAAAAACTGTTTTTT. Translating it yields CASRLGGGREKLFF.

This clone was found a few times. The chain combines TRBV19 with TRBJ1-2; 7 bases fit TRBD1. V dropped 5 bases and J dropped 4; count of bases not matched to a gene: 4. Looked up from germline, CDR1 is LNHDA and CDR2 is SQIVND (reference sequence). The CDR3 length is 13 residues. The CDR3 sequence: CASSGDRVYGYTF. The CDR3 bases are TGTGCCAGTAGTGGCGACAGGGTCTATGGCTACACCTTC.

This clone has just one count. Here the CDR3 DNA reads TGTGCCAGCAGCAGTATAGCGGGGTGGAATGAGCAGTTCTTC. Residues: CASSSIAGWNEQFF. The chain joins TRBV11-2 to TRBJ2-1; 8 nucleotides line up with TRBD2. This CDR3 has 14 amino acids. Per germline, CDR1 SGHAT and CDR2 FQNNGV. V shed 5 bases and J 7 bases; nucleotides not matched to a gene: 7.

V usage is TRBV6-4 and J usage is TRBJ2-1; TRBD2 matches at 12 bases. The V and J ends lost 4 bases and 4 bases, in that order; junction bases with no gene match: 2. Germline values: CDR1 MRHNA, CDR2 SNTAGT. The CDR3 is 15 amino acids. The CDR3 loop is CASSVLAGGYNEQFF. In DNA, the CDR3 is TGTGCCAGCAGTGTACTAGCGGGGGGATACAATGAGCAGTTCTTC.

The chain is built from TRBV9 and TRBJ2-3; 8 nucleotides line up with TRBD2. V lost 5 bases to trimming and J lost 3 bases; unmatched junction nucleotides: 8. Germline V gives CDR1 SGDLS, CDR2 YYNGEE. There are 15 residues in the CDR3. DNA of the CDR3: TGTGCCAGCAGGGCTAGCGGGCTAAGTACAGATACGCAGTATTTT. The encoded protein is CASRASGLSTDTQYF.

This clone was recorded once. The CDR3 region has the DNA TGTGCCAGCAGCCCGATATTCGGGACGGCTGAAGCTTTCTTT. Its translation: CASSPIFGTAEAFF. This chain connects TRBV7-2 to TRBJ1-1, with D perhaps matching TRBD1 (5 bases). This CDR3 is built from 14 residues. Germline V gene sequence: CDR1 SGHTA, CDR2 FQGNSA. Trimming cost V 5 bases and J 6 bases, with 16 bases left between them.